The sequence of this T cell receptor beta chain was determined in a study of blood T cell repertoires in COVID-19 (dated by TCRdb to 2019 to 2021). About the full investigation: Collaborator samples came from the United States, Italy and Spain and covered acute and convalescent phases of COVID-19. Where available, HLA class I and class II types were obtained from metadata supplied by the sample provider rather than from assay-based typing. The repertoires were released in a freely available public database meant as a resource for research on the immune response to SARS-CoV-2. The prospective study material was composed of cDNA or gDNA derived from T cells, B-cell-depleted T cells, or PBMCs. The sample metadata nearly always contained a de-identified subject ID, COVID-19 status, age in years and sex. Subjects who had been exposed to COVID-19, were actively infected with it, or had recovered from it provided the deeply sampled blood TCRbeta repertoires that made up the dataset. Samples were obtained from the ongoing ImmuneRACE study (first 160 participants) and from 1,254 subjects provided by 6 global collaborators.

TCRbeta CDR3 regions were amplified from genomic DNA by means of the immunoSEQ Assay, a bias-controlled multiplex PCR. Processing in the source paper ran as follows. Nucleated cell counts per sample were estimated from amplification of reference gene primers within the assay. To quantify the absolute abundance of each unique TCRbeta CDR3 rearrangement, sequence reads were collapsed and filtered. For each sample, productive Simpson clonality was calculated by taking the square root of Simpson's diversity index across productive rearrangements. Sourced from immuneACCESS, this table was stored by TCRdb with only in-frame sequences that have V and J called. A share of the clones is absent; for the studies checked, an unresolved V gene accounts for under half, and the remainder has no known explanation. V and J calls plus clone size are reproduced from that table; the DNA served to infer D and trimming. The sample has 200,000 to 250,000 clones on record, just under 90% of them singletons. In total, the top ten clones hold about 1% of the sample.

To note about this clone: Its specific antigen is unknown. Base qualities were left out, and no much larger clone turns up one base away.

The CDR3 runs 15 amino acids, cysteine and phenylalanine included. The read is trimmed to its CDR3 DNA, 45 bases read in frame from base 1. Clipping removes 4 bases from V and 15 bases from J, with 12 as the unmatched junction base count. Taken from the germline V gene, the CDR1 and CDR2 loops are KGHSH and LQKENI. Enrolling through a virtual design, the prospective study's participants ranged in age from about 18 to 89 years and lived across 24 United States geographic areas. In the prospective study, cohorts were assigned on the basis of participant-reported clinical history obtained from a screening survey and a study questionnaire. Exposed participants had been in contact, within 2 weeks of entering the study, with a person who had a PCR-confirmed or clinician-diagnosed case of COVID-19. In the prospective study, whole blood, serum and a nasopharyngeal or oropharyngeal swab were collected from each participant by mobile phlebotomists. Participants in the prospective study had the option to provide additional blood draws and questionnaires over an approximately two-month period. Before DNA extraction, prospective study blood samples were shipped either frozen or at room temperature.

What the authors observed across the whole study: The quantity of clinical and demographic metadata differed by source and by participant and was supplied without curation.

This sequence uses TRBV18 and TRBJ2-1, and TRBD2 matches 13 of the central bases. The sequencing sample was made of PBMCs or T cells enriched from blood (not recorded which). The origin of this receptor is a man aged 50 to 59 who had been exposed to COVID-19. The DNA is as follows: TGTGCCAGCTCACTCATAGGACTAGCGGGAGAGGCCGGGTTCTTC. It specifies CASSLIGLAGEAGFF.